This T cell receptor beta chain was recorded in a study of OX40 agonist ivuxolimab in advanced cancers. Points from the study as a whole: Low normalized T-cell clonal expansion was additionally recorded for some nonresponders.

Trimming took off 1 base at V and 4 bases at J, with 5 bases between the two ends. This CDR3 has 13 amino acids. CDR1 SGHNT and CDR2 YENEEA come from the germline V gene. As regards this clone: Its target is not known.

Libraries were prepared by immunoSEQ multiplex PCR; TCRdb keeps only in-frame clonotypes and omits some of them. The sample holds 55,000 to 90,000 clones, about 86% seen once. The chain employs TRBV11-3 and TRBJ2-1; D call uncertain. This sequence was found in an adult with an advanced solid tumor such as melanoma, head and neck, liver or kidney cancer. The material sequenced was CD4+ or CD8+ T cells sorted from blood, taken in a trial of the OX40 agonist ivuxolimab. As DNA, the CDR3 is TGTGCCAGCAGCTTAGTGTCGTACAATGAGCAGTTCTTC. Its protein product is CASSLVSYNEQFF.